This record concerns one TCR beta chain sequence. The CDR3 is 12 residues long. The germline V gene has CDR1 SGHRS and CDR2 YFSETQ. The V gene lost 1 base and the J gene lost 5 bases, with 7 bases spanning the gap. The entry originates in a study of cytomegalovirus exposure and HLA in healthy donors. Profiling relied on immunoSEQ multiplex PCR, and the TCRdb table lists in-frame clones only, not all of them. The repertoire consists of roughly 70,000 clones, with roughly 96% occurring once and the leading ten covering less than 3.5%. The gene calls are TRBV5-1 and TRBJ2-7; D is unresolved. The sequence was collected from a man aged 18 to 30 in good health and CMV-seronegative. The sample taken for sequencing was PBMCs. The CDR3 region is CASSLSAHEQYF. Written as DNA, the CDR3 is TGCGCCAGCAGCTTGAGCGCCCACGAGCAGTACTTC.